This TCR beta chain was recovered during a study of T cell responses to AZD1222 COVID-19 vaccine. Study-level background: Pooled samples include second doses given at about 4 or 12 weeks. Study-level points and caveats: Repertoire sampling occurred only after the peak T cell response. The study found Spike-specific TCR breadth and depth rose after two AZD1222 doses.

With V trimmed by 4 bases and J by 11 bases, 7 bases remained unmatched. This CDR3 has 14 residues. Germline CDR1 is SGHNT and CDR2 is YYREEE (reference sequence). Note on this clone: Its target is unknown.

The table came from immunoSEQ multiplex PCR; TCRdb's copy has only in-frame clones and leaves some out. The data contain some 120,000 clones, about 88% of them singletons. The specimen was peripheral blood, collected on day 0 of AZD1222 vaccination. The sequence was obtained from an adult in good health. The rearrangement joins TRBV5-4 to TRBJ2-2; TRBD1 aligns across 11 bases. The CDR3 is CASSARTGGNELFF. CDR3 DNA sequence: TGTGCCAGCAGCGCGAGGACAGGGGGCAACGAGCTGTTTTTT. The full variable domain, in which reference TRBV5-4 and TRBJ2-2 provide the parts outside the CDR3, is ETGVTQSPTHLIKTRGQQVTLRCSSQSGHNTVSWYQQALGQGPQFIFQYYREEENGRGNFPPRFSGLQFPNYSSELNVNALELDDSALYLCASSARTGGNELFFGEGSRLTVL.